The T cell receptor beta chain under discussion was sequenced for a study of control samples from healthy donors and cancer patients. The protocol was immunoSEQ multiplex PCR, while the TCRdb copy is restricted to in-frame clones and leaves out a portion. In the table there are roughly 120,000 clones, around nine tenths of which are singletons. The sequence was collected from a man aged 45 to 65 in good health. The specimen sequenced was blood.

The CDR3 spells CASSQTPQGTDTQYF. The CDR3 DNA follows: TGCGCCAGCAGCCAAACCCCTCAGGGAACAGATACGCAGTATTTT. The chain carries TRBV4-1 and TRBJ2-3, with a tentative D call TRBD1 (5 bases). V was pared by 2 bases and J by 3 bases, with 12 bases between. Germline assignment: CDR1 MGHRA and CDR2 YSYEKL. The CDR3 length is 15 residues.